The 3 T cell receptor beta chains below all came from one sample that was sequenced in a study of blood T cell repertoires in COVID-19. Sequenced by immunoSEQ multiplex PCR; TCRdb stores in-frame clones only, minus some. Of 350,000 to 500,000 clones in the sample, roughly 84% were seen once. The sample taken for sequencing was PBMCs or T cells enriched from blood (not recorded which). The receptor source for this set is a woman in her late teens or twenties who had been exposed to COVID-19.

The table lists this clone with a count of one. V is TRBV28 and J is TRBJ2-7, with 8 positions matching TRBD1. The CDR3 has 15 residues. With V trimmed by 6 bases and J by 3 bases, 10 bases remained unmatched. CDR1 is MDHEN and CDR2 is SYDVKM in the germline V gene. CDR3 DNA sequence: TGTGCCAGCAGGGGGGCCGGGACAGGCCACTACGAGCAGTACTTC. It translates to CASRGAGTGHYEQYF. Full variable domain (outside the CDR3, taken from reference TRBV28 and TRBJ2-7): DVKVTQSSRYLVKRTGEKVFLECVQDMDHENMFWYRQDPGLGLRLIYFSYDVKMKEKGDIPEGYSVSREKKERFSLILESASTNQTSMYLCASRGAGTGHYEQYFGPGTRLTVT.

The chain joins TRBV7-2 to TRBJ2-1, with 10 bases fitting TRBD2. Looked up from germline, CDR1 is SGHTA and CDR2 is FQGNSA. Losses at the gene ends were 5 bases for V and 9 bases for J; bases not matched to a gene: 13. The CDR3 has 16 residues. The CDR3 coding sequence is TGTGCCAGCAGCCTAGTCCTACTAGCGGGACGGGTTGAGCAGTTCTTC. Protein product: CASSLVLLAGRVEQFF. The variable domain in full, completed from reference TRBV7-2 and TRBJ2-1, reads GAGVSQSPSNKVTEKGKDVELRCDPISGHTALYWYRQSLGQGLEFLIYFQGNSAPDKSGLPSDRFSAERTGGSVSTLTIQRTQQEDSAVYLCASSLVLLAGRVEQFFGPGTRLTVL.

This chain connects TRBV10-1 to TRBJ2-7, with D perhaps TRBD2 (6 bases). CDR1 is WNHNN, CDR2 SYGVQD, per germline (reference sequence). CDR3 length: 14 amino acids. Trimming shortened V by 6 bases and J by 4 bases, and 16 bases separated the two germline ends. In nucleotides, the CDR3 is TGCGCCAGCAGCTTTGGAGGGAGTCTATACGAGCAGTACTTC. Encoded protein: CASSFGGSLYEQYF.